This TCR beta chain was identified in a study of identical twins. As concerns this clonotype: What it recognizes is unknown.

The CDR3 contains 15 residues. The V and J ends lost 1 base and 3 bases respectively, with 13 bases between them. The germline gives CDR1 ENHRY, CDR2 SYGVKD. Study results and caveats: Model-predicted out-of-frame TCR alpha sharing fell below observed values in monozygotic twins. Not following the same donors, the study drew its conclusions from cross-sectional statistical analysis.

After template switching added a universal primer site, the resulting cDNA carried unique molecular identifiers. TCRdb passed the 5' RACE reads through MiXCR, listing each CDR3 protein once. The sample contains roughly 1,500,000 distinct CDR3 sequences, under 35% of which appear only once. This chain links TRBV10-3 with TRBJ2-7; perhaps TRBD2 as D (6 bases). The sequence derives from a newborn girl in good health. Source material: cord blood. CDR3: CAISEWSGASYEQYF. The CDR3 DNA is TGTGCCATCAGTGAGTGGTCGGGAGCCAGCTACGAGCAGTACTTC.